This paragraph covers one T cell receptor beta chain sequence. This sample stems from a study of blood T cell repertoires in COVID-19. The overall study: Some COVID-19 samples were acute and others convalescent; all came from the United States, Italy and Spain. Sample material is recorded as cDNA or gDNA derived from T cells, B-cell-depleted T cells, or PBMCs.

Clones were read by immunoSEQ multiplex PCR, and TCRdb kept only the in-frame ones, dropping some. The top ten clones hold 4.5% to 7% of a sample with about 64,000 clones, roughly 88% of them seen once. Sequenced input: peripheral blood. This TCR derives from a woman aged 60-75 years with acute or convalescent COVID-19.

The CDR3 loop reads CASSWGGAPNEQFF. The CDR3 DNA follows: TGCGCCAGCAGCTGGGGGGGGGCCCCCAATGAGCAGTTCTTC. The V call is TRBV5-1, the J call TRBJ2-1; a weak D match, TRBD2 (7 bases). V lost 3 bases, J lost 6 bases, and 13 bases lay in between. The length of the CDR3 is 14 residues. CDR1 is SGHRS, CDR2 YFSETQ, per germline. Using reference TRBV5-1 and TRBJ2-1 for the parts outside the CDR3, the full variable domain is KAGVTQTPRYLIKTRGQQVTLSCSPISGHRSVSWYQQTPGQGLQFLFEYFSETQRNKGNFPGRFSGRQFSNSRSEMNVSTLELGDSALYLCASSWGGAPNEQFFGPGTRLTVL.